This TCR beta chain was retrieved from a study of identical twins. Each CDR3 protein is one row after TCRdb ran MiXCR on the 5' RACE reads. The table lists about 340,000 distinct CDR3 sequences, roughly 12% of them singletons. This clonotype was picked up a small number of times. The germline CDR1 and CDR2 sequences are MNHEY and SMNVEV (reference sequence). The CDR3 runs 12 residues. V was shortened by 8 bases and J by 1 base, with 9 bases between the two germline ends. These data also formed part of another study, on yellow fever vaccine responses in identical twins.

The genes are TRBV27 and TRBJ2-7; D unresolved. The TCR sequence derives from a woman in her late teens or twenties in good health. Sequencing was carried out using CD8+ T cells sorted from blood. Here the CDR3 reads CASGRWSYEQYF. The CDR3 nucleotides read TGTGCCAGCGGAAGGTGGTCCTACGAGCAGTACTTC.